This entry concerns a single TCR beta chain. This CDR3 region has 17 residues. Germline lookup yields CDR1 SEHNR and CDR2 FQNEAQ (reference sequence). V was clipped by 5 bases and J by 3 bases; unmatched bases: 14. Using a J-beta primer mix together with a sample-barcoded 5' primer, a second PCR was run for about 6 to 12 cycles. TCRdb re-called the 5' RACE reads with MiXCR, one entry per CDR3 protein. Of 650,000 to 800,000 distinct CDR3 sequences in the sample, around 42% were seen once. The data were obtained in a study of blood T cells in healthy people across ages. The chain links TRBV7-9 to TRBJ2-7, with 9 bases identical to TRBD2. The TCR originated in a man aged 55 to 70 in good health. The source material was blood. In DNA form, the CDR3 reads TGTGCCAGCAGCCAGTTCAGCGGGGGGACTCCCTTCTACGAGCAGTACTTC. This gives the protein CASSQFSGGTPFYEQYF. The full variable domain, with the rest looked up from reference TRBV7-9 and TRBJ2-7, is DTGVSQNPRHKITKRGQNVTFRCDPISEHNRLYWYRQTLGQGPEFLTYFQNEAQLEKSRLLSDRFSAERPKGSFSTLEIQRTEQGDSAMYLCASSQFSGGTPFYEQYFGPGTRLTVT.